Listed below are T cell receptor beta chains from one sample, sequenced in a study of Graves' ophthalmopathy and Graves' hyperthyroidism. TCRdb reprocessed the multiplex PCR reads with MiXCR, giving one entry per CDR3 protein. Of around 1.1 million distinct CDR3 sequences listed, roughly 35% are singletons. Material for sequencing was peripheral blood or thyroid tissue (not recorded which). These receptors came from an adult man with Graves' hyperthyroidism. Each CDR3 is given with its conserved first and last residue. A D gene is named only where the DNA matches it firmly. Rows give clone size only sometimes, using once, few, many, or a class for an expanded clone.

TGTGCCAGCAGTTTAGCGTTGAGGGCTGCGAGACAGGGGGATGAAAAACTGTTTTTT,CASSLALRAARQGDEKLFF,many,TRBJ1-4,TRBD1,TRBV12-3/TRBV12-4
TGCGCCAGCAGCCAAGATACGCCCGGGGAGCTGTTTTTT,CASSQDTPGELFF,.,TRBJ2-2,.,TRBV4-3
TGTGCCTTAGTAACCGGGACAGAATCCTACGAGCAGTACTTC,CALVTGTESYEQYF,once,TRBJ2-7,TRBD1,TRBV2
TGCGCCAGCAGCTTGAGTCGGGGGGCGGCCGACGAGACCCAGTACTTC,CASSLSRGAADETQYF,.,TRBJ2-5,.,TRBV5-1
TGTGCCAGTAGTACATACCGGGGCGAGCAGTACTTC,CASSTYRGEQYF,many,TRBJ2-7,.,TRBV19
TGTGCCAGCGGGGGACTAAACACCGGGGAGCTGCTTTTT,CASGGLNTGELLF,.,TRBJ2-2,TRBD2,TRBV25-1
TGTGCCACCGGACCACGGCTAATTTTCCCTAACTATGGCTACACCTTC,CATGPRLIFPNYGYTF,few,TRBJ1-2,.,TRBV19
TGCAGTGCTATTCGAGGACAGGGACCCTCTGGAAACACCATATATTTT,CSAIRGQGPSGNTIYF,.,TRBJ1-3,TRBD1,TRBV20-1
TGCGCCAGCAGCTTTCGGGGCTACGAGCAGTACTTC,CASSFRGYEQYF,many,TRBJ2-7,.,TRBV28
TGTGCCATCAGTGTCCTCATTTTGCCACAAGGGACCCAGTACTTC,CAISVLILPQGTQYF,many,TRBJ2-5,.,TRBV10-3
TGTGCCAGCAGCCATAGCACTGAAGCTTTCTTT,CASSHSTEAFF,many,TRBJ1-1,.,TRBV14
TGCAGTGCTCTGACAGGGAGTAAGACTGAAGTTTTCTTT,CSALTGSKTEVFF,many,TRBJ1-1,TRBD1,TRBV20-1
TGTGCCAGCGCCTTCCCGAGGGTTGAAACGGTTGAAGAGACCCAGTACTTC,CASAFPRVETVEETQYF,many,TRBJ2-5,.,TRBV2
TGCGCCATCTGGGACAGTATGGACGAGCAGTACTTC,CAIWDSMDEQYF,many,TRBJ2-7,TRBD1,TRBV4-1
TGTGCCAGCAGGCCCACGGACCCCCCCACCGGGGAGCTGTTTTTT,CASRPTDPPTGELFF,many,TRBJ2-2,.,TRBV12-3/TRBV12-4
TGTGCCACCAGCAGAGCCCAAGGACAGGGCGGCTTTGAGCAGTACTTC,CATSRAQGQGGFEQYF,many,TRBJ2-7,TRBD1,TRBV15
TGTGCCAGCAGTTTCGACCGGGACAGGGGTACCTACGAGCAGTACTTC,CASSFDRDRGTYEQYF,few,TRBJ2-7,TRBD1,TRBV6-5
TGTGCCAGCAGCTTCACCTCCCAGACCCATACAACTGAAGCTTTCTTT,CASSFTSQTHTTEAFF,few,TRBJ1-1,.,TRBV11-2
TGTGCCAGCAGCCGAGAAACCCGGGGGGACTATGGCTACACCTTC,CASSRETRGDYGYTF,.,TRBJ1-2,.,TRBV7-9
TGTGCCATCAGTGAACCTAGACCTAAAAATATAGACGAGCAGTACTTC,CAISEPRPKNIDEQYF,.,TRBJ2-7,.,TRBV10-3
TGCAGTGCTAGAGTCACATTAGACTCCTACGAGCAGTACTTC,CSARVTLDSYEQYF,many,TRBJ2-7,.,TRBV20-1
TGCAGTGCTATCCTAAGCTATGGGGGACCGCATAATTCACCCCTCCACTTT,CSAILSYGGPHNSPLHF,.,TRBJ1-6,.,TRBV20-1
TGCGCCAGCAGCTTGGTCGGGGGCTCGAACACTGAAGCTTTCTTT,CASSLVGGSNTEAFF,many,TRBJ1-1,.,TRBV5-1
TGTGCCAGCAGTTACGGCCCAGGGATTCTTAGCAATCAGCCCCAGCATTTT,CASSYGPGILSNQPQHF,.,TRBJ1-5,.,TRBV9
TGTGCCAGCAGTGGAACAGGGGGCCTCTATGGCTACACCTTC,CASSGTGGLYGYTF,.,TRBJ1-2,TRBD1,TRBV6-1